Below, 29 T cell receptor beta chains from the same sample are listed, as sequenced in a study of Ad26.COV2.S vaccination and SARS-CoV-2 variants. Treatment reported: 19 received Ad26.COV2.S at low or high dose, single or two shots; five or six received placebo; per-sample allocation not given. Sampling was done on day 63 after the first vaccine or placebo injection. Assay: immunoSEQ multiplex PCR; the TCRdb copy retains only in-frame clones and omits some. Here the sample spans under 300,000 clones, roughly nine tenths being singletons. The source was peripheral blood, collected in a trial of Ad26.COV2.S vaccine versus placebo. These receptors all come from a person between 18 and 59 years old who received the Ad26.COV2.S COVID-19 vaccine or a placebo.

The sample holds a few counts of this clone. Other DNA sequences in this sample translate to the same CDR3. The CDR3 sequence is CASSLAPANTGELFF. The CDR3 bases are TGTGCCAGCAGCTTAGCTCCCGCGAACACCGGGGAGCTGTTTTTT. The chain links TRBV7-6 to TRBJ2-2, with D unresolved. The CDR3 sequence is 15 residues long. The ends were cut back, 0 bases at V and 0 bases at J, with 5 bases in the middle. Germline V gene lookup returns CDR1 SGHVS and CDR2 FNYEAQ.

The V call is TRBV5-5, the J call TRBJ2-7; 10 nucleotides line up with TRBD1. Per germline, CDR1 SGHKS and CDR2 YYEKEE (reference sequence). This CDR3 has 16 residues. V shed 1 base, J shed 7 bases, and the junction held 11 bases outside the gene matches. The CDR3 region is CASSLSGDRGNREQYF. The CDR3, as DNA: TGTGCCAGCAGCTTGTCAGGGGACAGGGGCAATCGAGAGCAGTACTTC.

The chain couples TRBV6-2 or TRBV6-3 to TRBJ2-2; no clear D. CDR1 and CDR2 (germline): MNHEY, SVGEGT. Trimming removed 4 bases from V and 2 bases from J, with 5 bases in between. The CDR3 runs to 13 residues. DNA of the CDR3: TGTGCCAGCAGTTCACAAAACACCGGGGAGCTGTTTTTT. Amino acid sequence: CASSSQNTGELFF.

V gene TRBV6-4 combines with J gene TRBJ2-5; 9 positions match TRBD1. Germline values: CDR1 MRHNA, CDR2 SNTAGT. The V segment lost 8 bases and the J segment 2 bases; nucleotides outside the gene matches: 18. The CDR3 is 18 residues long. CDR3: CASRRERDRGEFQETQYF. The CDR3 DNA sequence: TGTGCCAGCCGACGGGAGCGCGACAGGGGGGAATTTCAAGAGACCCAGTACTTC.

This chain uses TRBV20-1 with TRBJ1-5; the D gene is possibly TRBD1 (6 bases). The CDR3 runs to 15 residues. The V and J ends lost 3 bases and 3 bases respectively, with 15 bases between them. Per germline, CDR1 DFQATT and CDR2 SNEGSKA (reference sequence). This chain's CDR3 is CSASRGRGANQPQHF. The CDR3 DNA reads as TGCAGTGCTAGTCGTGGGAGGGGGGCCAATCAGCCCCAGCATTTT.

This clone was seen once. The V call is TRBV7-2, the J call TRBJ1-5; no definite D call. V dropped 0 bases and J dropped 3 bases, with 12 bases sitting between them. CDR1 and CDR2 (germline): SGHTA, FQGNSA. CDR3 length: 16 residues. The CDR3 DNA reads TGTGCCAGCAGCTTAGCGCTCAGTGCCTACAATCAGCCCCAGCATTTT. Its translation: CASSLALSAYNQPQHF. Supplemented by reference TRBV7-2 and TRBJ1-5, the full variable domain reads GAGVSQSPSNKVTEKGKDVELRCDPISGHTALYWYRQSLGQGLEFLIYFQGNSAPDKSGLPSDRFSAERTGGSVSTLTIQRTQQEDSAVYLCASSLALSAYNQPQHFGDGTRLSIL.

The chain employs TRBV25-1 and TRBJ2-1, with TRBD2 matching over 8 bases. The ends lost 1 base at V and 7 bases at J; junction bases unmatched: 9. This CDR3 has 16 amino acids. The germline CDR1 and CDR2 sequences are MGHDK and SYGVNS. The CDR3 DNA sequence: TGTGCCAGCAGTGAATCTCCGGGACTAGTCCTAAATGAGCAGTTCTTC. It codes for CASSESPGLVLNEQFF. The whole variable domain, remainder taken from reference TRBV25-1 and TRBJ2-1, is EADIYQTPRYLVIGTGKKITLECSQTMGHDKMYWYQQDPGMELHLIHYSYGVNSTEKGDLSSESTVSRIRTEHFPLTLESARPSHTSQYLCASSESPGLVLNEQFFGPGTRLTVL.

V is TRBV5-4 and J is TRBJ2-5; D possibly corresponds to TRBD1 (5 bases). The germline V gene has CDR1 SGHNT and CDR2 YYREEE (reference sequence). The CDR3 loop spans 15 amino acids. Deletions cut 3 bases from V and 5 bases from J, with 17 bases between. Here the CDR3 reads CASSSPSSPGETQYF. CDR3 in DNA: TGTGCCAGCAGCTCACCCTCCTCCCCAGGGGAGACCCAGTACTTC.

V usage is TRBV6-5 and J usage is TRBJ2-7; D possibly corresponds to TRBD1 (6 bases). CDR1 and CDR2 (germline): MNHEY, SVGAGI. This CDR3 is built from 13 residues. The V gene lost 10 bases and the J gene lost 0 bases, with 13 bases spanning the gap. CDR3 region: CATSRTVSYEQYV. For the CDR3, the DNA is TGTGCCACCTCGAGGACAGTCTCCTACGAGCAGTACGTC.

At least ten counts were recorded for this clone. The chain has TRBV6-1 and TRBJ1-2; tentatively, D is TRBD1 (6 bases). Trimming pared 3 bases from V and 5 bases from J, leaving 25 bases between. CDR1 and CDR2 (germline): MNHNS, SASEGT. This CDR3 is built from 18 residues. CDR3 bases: TGTGCCAGCAGTGAGGGGCCACAGGGTCCGCGGGGATGGTATGGCTACACCTTC. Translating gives CASSEGPQGPRGWYGYTF.

CDR3 coding DNA: TGTGCCATCAGTGGGGACGAGACCTACGAGCAGTACTTC. Its translation: CAISGDETYEQYF. The chain couples TRBV10-3 to TRBJ2-7; D may be TRBD1 or TRBD2 (5 bases each). CDR1 and CDR2 (germline): ENHRY, SYGVKD. Trimming left V 4 bases short and J 2 bases short, with 9 bases between. This CDR3 is built from 13 residues.

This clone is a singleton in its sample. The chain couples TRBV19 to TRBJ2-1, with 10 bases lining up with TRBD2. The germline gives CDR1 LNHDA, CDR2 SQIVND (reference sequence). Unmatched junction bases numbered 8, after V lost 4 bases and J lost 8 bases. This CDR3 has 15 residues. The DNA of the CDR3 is TGTGCCAGTAGTACCGGGACTAGCGACTGGTATGAGCAGTTCTTC. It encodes CASSTGTSDWYEQFF.

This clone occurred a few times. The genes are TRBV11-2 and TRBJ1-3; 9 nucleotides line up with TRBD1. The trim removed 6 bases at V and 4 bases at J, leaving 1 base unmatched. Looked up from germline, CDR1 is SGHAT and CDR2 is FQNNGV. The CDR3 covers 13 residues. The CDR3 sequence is CASRTGGGNTIYF. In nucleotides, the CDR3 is TGTGCCAGCAGGACAGGGGGAGGAAACACCATATATTTT.

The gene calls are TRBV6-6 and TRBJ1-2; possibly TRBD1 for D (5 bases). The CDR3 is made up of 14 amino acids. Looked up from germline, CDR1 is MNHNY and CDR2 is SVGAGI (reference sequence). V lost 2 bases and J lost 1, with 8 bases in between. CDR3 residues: CASSYADSNYGYTF. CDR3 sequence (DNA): TGTGCCAGCAGTTACGCTGACAGTAACTATGGCTACACCTTC.

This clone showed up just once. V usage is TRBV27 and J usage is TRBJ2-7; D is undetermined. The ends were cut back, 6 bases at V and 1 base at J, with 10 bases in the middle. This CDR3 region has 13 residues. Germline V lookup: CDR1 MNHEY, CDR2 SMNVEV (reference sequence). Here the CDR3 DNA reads TGTGCCAGCAGCCCGATAAAATCCTACGAGCAGTACTTC. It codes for CASSPIKSYEQYF.

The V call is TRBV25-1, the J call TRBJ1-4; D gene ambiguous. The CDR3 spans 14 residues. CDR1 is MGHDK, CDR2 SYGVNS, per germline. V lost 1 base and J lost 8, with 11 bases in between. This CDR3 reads CASSEFGKGEKLFF. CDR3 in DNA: TGTGCCAGCAGTGAATTTGGGAAAGGCGAAAAACTGTTTTTT.

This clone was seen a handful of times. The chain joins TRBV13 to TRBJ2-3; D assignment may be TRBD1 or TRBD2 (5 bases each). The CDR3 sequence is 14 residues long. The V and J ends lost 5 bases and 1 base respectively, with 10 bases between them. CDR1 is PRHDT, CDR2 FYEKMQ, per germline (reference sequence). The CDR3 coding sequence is TGTGCCAGCAGCCCGCGAGGGGGCACAGATACGCAGTATTTT. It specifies CASSPRGGTDTQYF.

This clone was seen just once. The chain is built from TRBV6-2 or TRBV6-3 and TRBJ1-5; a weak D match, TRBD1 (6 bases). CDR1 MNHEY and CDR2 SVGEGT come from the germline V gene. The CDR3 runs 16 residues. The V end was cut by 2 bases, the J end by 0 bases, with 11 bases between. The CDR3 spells CASSYGAGDSNQPQHF. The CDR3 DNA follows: TGTGCCAGCAGTTACGGGGCAGGGGATAGCAATCAGCCCCAGCATTTT.

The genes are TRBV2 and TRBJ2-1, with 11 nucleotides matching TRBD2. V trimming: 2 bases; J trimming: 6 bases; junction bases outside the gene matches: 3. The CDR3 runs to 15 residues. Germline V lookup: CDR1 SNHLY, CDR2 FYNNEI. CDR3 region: CASSEHSGRGNEQFF. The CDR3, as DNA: TGTGCCAGCAGTGAACATAGCGGGAGGGGCAATGAGCAGTTCTTC.

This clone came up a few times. The CDR3 is CASSTGGTGANVLTF. DNA of the CDR3: TGTGCCAGTTCGACAGGGGGGACTGGGGCCAACGTCCTGACTTTC. The chain employs TRBV6-4 and TRBJ2-6, with 9 bases fitting TRBD1. CDR1 MRHNA and CDR2 SNTAGT come from the germline V gene. The CDR3 is 15 amino acids. The V segment lost 9 bases and the J segment 2 bases; nucleotides outside the gene matches: 5.

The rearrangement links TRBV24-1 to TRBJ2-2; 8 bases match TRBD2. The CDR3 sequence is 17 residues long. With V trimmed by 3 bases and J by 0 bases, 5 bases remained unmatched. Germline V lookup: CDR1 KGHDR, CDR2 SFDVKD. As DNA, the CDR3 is TGTGCCACCAGTGATAGTTTAGCGGGGCCGAACACCGGGGAGCTGTTTTTT. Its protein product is CATSDSLAGPNTGELFF.

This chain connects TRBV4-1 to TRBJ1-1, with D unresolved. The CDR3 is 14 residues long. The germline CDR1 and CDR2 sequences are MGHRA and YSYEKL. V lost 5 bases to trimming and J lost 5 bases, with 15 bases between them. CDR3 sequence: CASSSRGRVTEAFF. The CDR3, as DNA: TGCGCCAGCAGCTCTCGAGGGCGGGTGACTGAAGCTTTCTTT.

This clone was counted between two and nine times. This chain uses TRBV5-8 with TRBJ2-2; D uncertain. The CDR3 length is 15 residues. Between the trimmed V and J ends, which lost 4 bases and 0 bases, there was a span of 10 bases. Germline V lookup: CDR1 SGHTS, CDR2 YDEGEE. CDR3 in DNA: TGTGCCAGCAGCCCCCGAAACACGAACACCGGGGAGCTGTTTTTT. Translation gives CASSPRNTNTGELFF.

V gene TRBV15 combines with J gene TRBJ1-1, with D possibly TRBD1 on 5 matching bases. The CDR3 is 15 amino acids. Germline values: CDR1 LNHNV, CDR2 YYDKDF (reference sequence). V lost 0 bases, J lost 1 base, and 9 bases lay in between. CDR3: CATSRDRGRNTEAFF. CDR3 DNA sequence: TGTGCCACCAGCAGAGATAGGGGAAGGAACACTGAAGCTTTCTTT.

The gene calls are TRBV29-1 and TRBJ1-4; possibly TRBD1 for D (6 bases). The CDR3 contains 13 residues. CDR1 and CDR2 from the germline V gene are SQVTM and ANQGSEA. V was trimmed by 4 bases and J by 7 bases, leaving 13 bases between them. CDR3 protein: CSVVQGSTEKLFF. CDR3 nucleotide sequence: TGCAGCGTTGTTCAGGGGTCGACTGAAAAACTGTTTTTT.

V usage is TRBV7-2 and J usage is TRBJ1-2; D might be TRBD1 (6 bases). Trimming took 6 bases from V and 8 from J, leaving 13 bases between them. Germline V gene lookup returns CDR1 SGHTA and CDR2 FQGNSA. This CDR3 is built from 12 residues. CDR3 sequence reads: CASRTTGSGYTF. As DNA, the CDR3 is TGTGCCAGCAGGACTACAGGGAGCGGCTACACCTTC.

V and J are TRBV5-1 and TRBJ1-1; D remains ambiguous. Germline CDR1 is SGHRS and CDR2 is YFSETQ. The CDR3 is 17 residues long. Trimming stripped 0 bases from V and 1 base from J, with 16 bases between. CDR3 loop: CASSLGQRALSNTEAFF. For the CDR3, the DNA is TGCGCCAGCAGCTTGGGACAAAGGGCCCTTTCGAACACTGAAGCTTTCTTT.

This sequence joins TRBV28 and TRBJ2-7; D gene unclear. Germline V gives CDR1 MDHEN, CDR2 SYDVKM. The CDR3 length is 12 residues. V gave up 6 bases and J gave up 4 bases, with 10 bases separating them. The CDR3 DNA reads TGTGCCAGCAGCTCGGACCGTTACGAGCAGTACGTC. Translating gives CASSSDRYEQYV.

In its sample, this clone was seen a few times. CDR3 DNA: TGTGCCAGCAGCTTAGGTGGACAGGAAGCTTTCTTT. Translating it yields CASSLGGQEAFF. The rearrangement joins TRBV7-8 to TRBJ1-1, with D perhaps TRBD1 (6 bases). This CDR3 has 12 amino acids. Germline V CDR1 and CDR2: SGHVS, FQNEAQ. V lost 1 base, J lost 8 bases, and 8 bases lay in between.